This T cell receptor (beta chain) was sequenced in a study of cytomegalovirus exposure and HLA in healthy donors. CDR1 is SGHTA and CDR2 is FQGTGA in the germline V gene. With 1 base removed from V and 6 bases from J, the gap between germline ends came to 18 bases. The CDR3 sequence is 17 residues long. TCRdb's table, derived via immunoSEQ multiplex PCR, lists solely in-frame clones and lacks some. The data show some 120,000 clones, 70% to 90% seen once. The specimen sequenced was PBMCs. This TCR derives from a woman aged 25 to 39 in good health and CMV-seronegative. The chain employs TRBV7-3 and TRBJ1-4, with a possible D match to TRBD1 (6 bases). CDR3 coding DNA: TGTGCCAGCAGCTTAAGCCAGAGGGGGAATCTGGATGAAAAACTGTTTTTT. The encoded protein is CASSLSQRGNLDEKLFF.